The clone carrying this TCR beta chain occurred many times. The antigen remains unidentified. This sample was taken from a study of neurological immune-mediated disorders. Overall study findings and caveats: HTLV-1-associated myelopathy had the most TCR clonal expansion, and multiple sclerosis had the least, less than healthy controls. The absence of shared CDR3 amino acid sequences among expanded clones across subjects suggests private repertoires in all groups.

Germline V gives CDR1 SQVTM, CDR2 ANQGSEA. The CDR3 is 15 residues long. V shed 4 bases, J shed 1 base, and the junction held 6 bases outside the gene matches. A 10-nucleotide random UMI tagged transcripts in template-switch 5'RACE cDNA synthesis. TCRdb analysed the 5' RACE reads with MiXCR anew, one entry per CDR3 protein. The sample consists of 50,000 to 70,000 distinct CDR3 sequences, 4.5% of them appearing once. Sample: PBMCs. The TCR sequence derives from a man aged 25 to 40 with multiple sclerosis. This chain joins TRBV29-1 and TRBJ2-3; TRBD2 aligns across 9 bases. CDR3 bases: TGCAGCGTTGCAAGGCTAGCGGGGCGCACAGATACGCAGTATTTT. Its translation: CSVARLAGRTDTQYF.